Each of the 4 T cell receptor beta chains below was sequenced from the same sample in a study of T cell repertoires in cytomegalovirus infection. These TCRs' antigens remain unknown. TCRdb fed the reads into MiXCR, producing one record per CDR3 protein. The table includes roughly 990,000 distinct CDR3 sequences, roughly a third detected once. The starting material was cultured CD8+ T cells from PBMCs, obtained from culture after CMV antigen stimulation. The receptors here all came from a human donor in good health (CMV status not recorded). Some clones in this sample may be carry-over from other donors' samples.

This CDR3 reads CASSPGGGLAGTFQETQYF. In nucleotides, the CDR3 is TGTGCCAGCAGCCCAGGGGGGGGCCTGGCGGGGACCTTCCAAGAGACCCAGTACTTC. V usage is TRBV5-4 and J usage is TRBJ2-5; D possibly matches TRBD1 or TRBD2 (7 bases each). V lost 4 bases and J 1 base, leaving 26 bases between the germline ends. The CDR3 runs 19 residues. Germline V gene lookup returns CDR1 SGHNT and CDR2 YYREEE (reference sequence).

The V call is TRBV27, the J call TRBJ2-5, with D possibly matching TRBD1 (5 bases). CDR3 length equals 14 residues. Germline assignment: CDR1 MNHEY and CDR2 SMNVEV (reference sequence). V lost 1 base and J 5 bases, leaving 11 bases between the germline ends. This CDR3 reads CASSLLGRDETQYF. The CDR3 bases are TGTGCCAGCAGTTTATTGGGCAGGGATGAGACCCAGTACTTC.

The CDR3 is CASSGTPDPMNTEAFF. The CDR3 nucleotides are TGTGCCAGTAGCGGGACACCGGATCCCATGAACACTGAAGCTTTCTTT. J is TRBJ1-1 and V is TRBV19, with a weak D call TRBD1 (6 bases). This CDR3 is 16 amino acids long. V was clipped by 6 bases and J by 0 bases, with 17 bases between them. CDR1 LNHDA and CDR2 SQIVND come from the germline V gene (reference sequence).

This clonotype was counted ten times or more. This chain connects TRBV6-5 to TRBJ2-5, with 8 nucleotides matching TRBD1. This CDR3 is 15 amino acids long. V lost 3 bases, J lost 3 bases, and 6 bases stayed unmatched. Germline values: CDR1 MNHEY, CDR2 SVGAGI. The CDR3 spells CASSYLGQGKETQYF. CDR3 nucleotide sequence: TGTGCCAGCAGTTATCTCGGACAGGGCAAAGAGACCCAGTACTTC.